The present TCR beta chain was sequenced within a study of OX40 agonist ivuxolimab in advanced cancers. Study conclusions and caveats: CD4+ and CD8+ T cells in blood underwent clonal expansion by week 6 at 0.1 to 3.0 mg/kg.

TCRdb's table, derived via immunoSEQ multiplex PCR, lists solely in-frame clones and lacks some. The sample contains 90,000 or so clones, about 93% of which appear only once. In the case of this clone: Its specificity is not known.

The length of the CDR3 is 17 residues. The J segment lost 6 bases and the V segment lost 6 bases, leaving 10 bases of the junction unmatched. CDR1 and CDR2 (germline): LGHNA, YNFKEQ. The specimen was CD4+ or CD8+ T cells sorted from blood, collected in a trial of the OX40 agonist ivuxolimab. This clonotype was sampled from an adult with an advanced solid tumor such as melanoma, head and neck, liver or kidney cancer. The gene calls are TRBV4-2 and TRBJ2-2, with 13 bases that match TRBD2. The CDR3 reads CASSILAGGPGSGELFF. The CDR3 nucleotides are TGTGCCAGCAGTATACTAGCGGGAGGGCCAGGGTCCGGGGAGCTGTTTTTT.